The 19 T cell receptor beta chains below were found in one sample sequenced in a study of T cell responses to AZD1222 COVID-19 vaccine. Clones were read by immunoSEQ multiplex PCR, and TCRdb kept only the in-frame ones, dropping some. Of about 89,000 clones in the sample, 89% were seen once. The sequenced sample was peripheral blood, obtained 28 days after the second AZD1222 dose. The receptors here all came from an adult who received the AZD1222 COVID-19 vaccine.

The J gene is TRBJ1-1, the V gene TRBV5-1; D remains ambiguous. From germline, CDR1 is SGHRS and CDR2 YFSETQ. The CDR3 spans 15 residues. Trimming left V 4 bases short and J 5 bases short, with 18 bases between. The CDR3 loop reads CASSIRPNKRTEAFF. CDR3 DNA sequence: TGCGCCAGCAGCATCCGTCCCAATAAAAGGACTGAAGCTTTCTTT.

This clone was detected a few times. The rearrangement joins TRBV24-1 to TRBJ1-2; TRBD1 matches at 8 bases. V dropped 4 bases and J dropped 7; count of bases not matched to a gene: 7. Germline lookup yields CDR1 KGHDR and CDR2 SFDVKD. The CDR3 contains 14 residues. As DNA, the CDR3 is TGTGCCACCAGTGACCAGGACAGGGTTGGTGGCTACACCTTC. This gives the protein CATSDQDRVGGYTF.

The CDR3 region has the DNA TGTGCCAGCAGCCCCCGAGAGGGCGGGAATTCACCCCTCCACTTT. Translating it yields CASSPREGGNSPLHF. The chain employs TRBV7-6 and TRBJ1-6; the D is unclear. The V gene lost 5 bases and the J gene lost 7 bases, with 15 bases spanning the gap. Germline lookup yields CDR1 SGHVS and CDR2 FNYEAQ. The CDR3 length is 15 residues.

The CDR3 nucleotides read TGCGCCAGCAGCCTTATCGGAGAGGTCAACTACGAGCAGTACTTC. Translated: CASSLIGEVNYEQYF. This chain links TRBV5-1 with TRBJ2-7, with unresolved D. The CDR3 loop spans 15 amino acids. V lost 4 bases and J lost 3, with 17 bases in between. The germline V gene has CDR1 SGHRS and CDR2 YFSETQ. Filled out from reference TRBV5-1 and TRBJ2-7, the complete variable domain reads KAGVTQTPRYLIKTRGQQVTLSCSPISGHRSVSWYQQTPGQGLQFLFEYFSETQRNKGNFPGRFSGRQFSNSRSEMNVSTLELGDSALYLCASSLIGEVNYEQYFGPGTRLTVT.

This chain joins TRBV12-3 or TRBV12-4 and TRBJ1-5; no definite D call. The CDR3 contains 12 residues. V dropped 3 bases and J dropped 3 bases, with 3 bases sitting between them. The CDR3 nucleotides read TGTGCCAGCAGTTTTTCCAATCAGCCCCAGCATTTT. This codes for CASSFSNQPQHF.

The chain combines TRBV12-3 or TRBV12-4 with TRBJ1-1, with D unresolved. With 11 bases removed from V and 1 base from J, the gap between germline ends came to 14 bases. This CDR3 comprises 13 residues. The DNA of the CDR3 is TGTGCCGTCTCCGGAGGTCGGAACACTGAAGCTTTCTTT. This gives the protein CAVSGGRNTEAFF.

This chain uses TRBV19 with TRBJ1-6; 9 bases are a match to TRBD1. J lost 9 bases, V lost 7 bases, and 7 bases had no gene match. Germline-derived CDR1 and CDR2 are LNHDA and SQIVND (reference sequence). CDR3 size: 14 residues. CDR3 DNA: TGTGCCAGTAATATGGGACAGGGACCTTCACCCCTCCACTTT. It codes for CASNMGQGPSPLHF.

V and J are TRBV15 and TRBJ2-5, with 8 bases matching TRBD1. Germline CDR1 is LNHNV and CDR2 is YYDKDF (reference sequence). The CDR3 covers 13 residues. V shed 3 bases, J shed 5 bases, and the junction held 2 bases outside the gene matches. This chain's CDR3 is CATSRDRDETQYF. CDR3 nucleotide sequence: TGTGCCACCAGCAGGGACAGGGACGAGACCCAGTACTTC.

The rearrangement uses TRBV2 and TRBJ2-7; D ambiguous. Per the germline V gene, CDR1 is SNHLY and CDR2 is FYNNEI. There are 11 residues in the CDR3. Trimming cost V 4 bases and J 4 bases, with 5 bases left between them. The CDR3 DNA sequence: TGTGCCAGCAGTGTTAAATACGAGCAGTACTTC. Its translation: CASSVKYEQYF.

The genes are TRBV3-1 (or the pseudogene TRBV3-2) and TRBJ2-3; D is possibly TRBD1 or TRBD2 (6 bases each). The CDR3 totals 15 residues. CDR1 is LGHDT, CDR2 YNNKEL, per germline (reference sequence). Deletions cut 1 base from V and 4 bases from J, with 12 bases between. CDR3 amino acids: CASSQVGGRADTQYF. The CDR3 DNA reads TGTGCCAGCAGCCAAGTTGGGGGGCGCGCAGATACGCAGTATTTT.

This sequence joins TRBV5-8 and TRBJ1-2; D uncertain. Germline V CDR1 and CDR2: SGHTS, YDEGEE. The CDR3 is 14 amino acids. V was pared by 0 bases and J by 4 bases, with 10 bases between. CDR3 in amino acids: CASSLVQSIYGYTF. DNA for the CDR3: TGTGCCAGCAGCTTGGTTCAGAGTATCTATGGCTACACCTTC.

This chain uses TRBV7-2 with TRBJ1-1; D is possibly TRBD1 (5 bases). V was trimmed by 5 bases and J by 5 bases, leaving 15 bases between them. The CDR3 runs 14 residues. CDR1 and CDR2 (germline): SGHTA, FQGNSA. CDR3 residues: CASSALWDGTEAFF. In DNA, the CDR3 is TGTGCCAGCAGCGCCCTTTGGGACGGGACTGAAGCTTTCTTT.

The chain employs TRBV6-2 or TRBV6-3 and TRBJ1-2; TRBD1 matches at 7 bases. The CDR3 sequence is 14 residues long. Germline V gene data show CDR1 as MNHEY and CDR2 as SVGEGT. The V and J ends lost 5 bases and 0 bases, in that order; junction bases with no gene match: 3. The CDR3 DNA follows: TGTGCCAGCAGTACCAGGGGGACTAACTATGGCTACACCTTC. It encodes CASSTRGTNYGYTF.

This sequence joins TRBV28 and TRBJ1-2, with D unresolved. Germline V gene data show CDR1 as MDHEN and CDR2 as SYDVKM. The CDR3 contains 13 residues. Deletions cut 5 bases from V and 2 bases from J, with 9 bases between. CDR3 in amino acids: CASSPATNYGYTF. The CDR3 DNA reads as TGTGCCAGCAGTCCCGCAACGAACTATGGCTACACCTTC.

The genes are TRBV25-1 and TRBJ1-1; D uncertain. Germline CDR1 is MGHDK and CDR2 is SYGVNS. The CDR3 runs to 14 residues. Trimming shortened V by 7 bases and J by 1 base, and 13 bases separated the two germline ends. CDR3 bases: TGTGCCAGCAACGCTCTGCCAGGGAACACTGAAGCTTTCTTT. It encodes CASNALPGNTEAFF.

The chain recombines TRBV5-4 with TRBJ1-1; D possibly corresponds to TRBD1 (6 bases). Trimming removed 8 bases at V and 0 bases at J, with 20 bases between. There are 16 residues in the CDR3. Germline CDR1 and CDR2: SGHNT and YYREEE (reference sequence). In DNA form, the CDR3 reads TGTGCCAGTAACGGACAGCGGAACTCCATGAACACTGAAGCTTTCTTT. Translated, it gives CASNGQRNSMNTEAFF.

The chain joins TRBV5-4 to TRBJ1-4; possible D gene TRBD1, 6 bases. The V end was cut by 4 bases, the J end by 2 bases, with 15 bases between. Germline V CDR1 and CDR2: SGHNT, YYREEE (reference sequence). The CDR3 has 16 residues. CDR3 nucleotides: TGTGCCAGCAGCCCGGGGGGGGCTCAGACTAATGAAAAACTGTTTTTT. Translation: CASSPGGAQTNEKLFF.

V gene TRBV7-3 combines with J gene TRBJ2-6, with D hard to call. Germline loops: CDR1 SGHTA, CDR2 FQGTGA. CDR3 length equals 12 residues. The V end lost 2 bases, the J end lost 7 bases, and 3 bases lay between the germline ends. The CDR3 DNA sequence: TGTGCCAGCAGCTTAGGTGCCAACGTCCTGACTTTC. Translation: CASSLGANVLTF.

The rearrangement joins TRBV11-2 to TRBJ2-1, with 8 bases lining up with TRBD2. This CDR3 spans 15 amino acids. Germline V gene lookup returns CDR1 SGHAT and CDR2 FQNNGV. The V and J ends lost 3 bases and 6 bases, in that order; junction bases with no gene match: 7. The CDR3 DNA reads TGTGCCAGCAGCTTCCACGGGGGGGCGGCCAATGAGCAGTTCTTC. It codes for CASSFHGGAANEQFF.